Listed here are 23 T cell receptor beta chains from one sample, sequenced in a study of CD8+ T cells in alopecia areata. Following RNA extraction, reverse transcription yielded cDNA that acted as the sequencing template. Profiling relied on immunoSEQ multiplex PCR, and the TCRdb table lists in-frame clones only, not all of them. The repertoire consists of about 210,000 clones, with around two fifths occurring once and the leading ten covering about 2.6%. Treatment denoted: oral pan-JAK inhibitor, 5-10 mg twice daily. Here the sequenced sample was CD4+ T cells sorted from blood, taken at approximately week 36, from a patient treated with tofacitinib. These receptors all stem from a human donor with alopecia areata.

The CDR3 reads CASSIGRVGNQPQHF. The CDR3 DNA reads TGTGCCAGTAGTATAGGTAGGGTTGGCAATCAGCCCCAGCATTTT. The chain has TRBV19 and TRBJ1-5; no definite D call. This CDR3 region has 15 residues. V dropped 1 base and J dropped 2 bases, with 9 bases sitting between them. Germline CDR1 is LNHDA and CDR2 is SQIVND (reference sequence). Full variable domain (missing parts from reference TRBV19 and TRBJ1-5): DGGITQSPKYLFRKEGQNVTLSCEQNLNHDAMYWYRQDPGQGLRLIYYSQIVNDFQKGDIAEGYSVSREKKESFPLTVTSAQKNPTAFYLCASSIGRVGNQPQHFGDGTRLSIL.

The chain couples TRBV5-1 to TRBJ2-7; unclear D gene. CDR1 SGHRS and CDR2 YFSETQ come from the germline V gene. Trimming left V 4 bases short and J 1 base short, with 9 bases between. This CDR3 has 13 amino acids. CDR3 protein: CASSPPTSYEQYF. In DNA, the CDR3 is TGCGCCAGCAGCCCCCCGACGTCCTACGAGCAGTACTTC.

This rearrangement joins TRBV25-1 to TRBJ1-1; D not certain. The CDR3 loop spans 12 amino acids. Germline V gene data show CDR1 as MGHDK and CDR2 as SYGVNS. The V and J ends lost 9 bases and 10 bases respectively, with 18 bases between them. CDR3 sequence: CARLPQVVGAFF. As DNA, the CDR3 is TGTGCCAGACTGCCTCAGGTGGTAGGAGCTTTCTTT.

V usage is TRBV27 and J usage is TRBJ2-4, with 7 bases matching TRBD2. The CDR3 is 14 amino acids. Germline CDR1 reads MNHEY; CDR2 reads SMNVEV (reference sequence). The trim removed 8 bases at V and 9 bases at J, leaving 13 bases unmatched. CDR3 DNA: TGTGCCAGCCGATCGGGCGGGGGACCCAGCATTCAGTACTTC. Translated: CASRSGGGPSIQYF.

This clone occurred a few times. The chain couples TRBV29-1 to TRBJ2-6; D call uncertain. In germline, CDR1 is SQVTM, CDR2 ANQGSEA. The V end was cut by 4 bases, the J end by 2 bases, with 6 bases between. There are 13 residues in the CDR3. The CDR3 coding sequence is TGCAGCGTTGTGGGAACTGGGGCCAACGTCCTGACTTTC. Protein sequence: CSVVGTGANVLTF.

The V gene is TRBV7-2, the J gene TRBJ2-7; no reliable D call. Germline-derived CDR1 and CDR2 are SGHTA and FQGNSA. Trimming shortened V by 2 bases and J by 0 bases, and 14 bases separated the two germline ends. The CDR3 extends over 16 amino acids. CDR3 bases: TGTGCCAGCAGCTTAAGATCGCGATATAACTCCTACGAGCAGTACTTC. Amino acids: CASSLRSRYNSYEQYF.

This chain connects TRBV7-9 to TRBJ2-7; TRBD1 agrees at 8 bases. V was clipped by 3 bases and J by 3 bases; unmatched bases: 7. This CDR3 comprises 15 residues. Germline CDR1 SEHNR, CDR2 FQNEAQ (reference sequence). CDR3 in amino acids: CASSLTDRAYYEQYF. CDR3 in DNA: TGTGCCAGCAGCTTGACGGACAGGGCCTACTACGAGCAGTACTTC.

This clone was counted once. This chain links TRBV4-1 with TRBJ2-1; D is possibly TRBD1 or TRBD2 (5 bases each). Germline V lookup: CDR1 MGHRA, CDR2 YSYEKL. CDR3 length: 12 residues. V was pared by 4 bases and J by 9 bases, with 10 bases between. The DNA of the CDR3 is TGCGCCAGCAGCCCCCGGGGCCGTGAGCAGTTCTTC. This codes for CASSPRGREQFF.

This chain connects TRBV30 to TRBJ2-5, with D unresolved. V was clipped by 2 bases and J by 1 base, with 5 bases between them. Germline lookup yields CDR1 GTSNPN and CDR2 SVGIG (reference sequence). CDR3 size: 12 residues. In DNA, the CDR3 is TGTGCCTGGAGTTTGGTCCAAGAGACCCAGTACTTC. It is translated as CAWSLVQETQYF.

This clone was observed many times. This chain uses TRBV18 with TRBJ2-1; maybe TRBD1 (5 bases). The V and J ends lost 3 bases and 9 bases respectively, with 15 bases between them. Germline V gene lookup returns CDR1 KGHSH and CDR2 LQKENI. The CDR3 loop spans 14 amino acids. CDR3 sequence: CASSPVTGSAEQFF. DNA for the CDR3: TGTGCCAGCTCACCCGTAACAGGTTCCGCTGAGCAGTTCTTC.

The chain has TRBV30 and TRBJ2-5, with D unresolved. The length of the CDR3 is 13 residues. V was trimmed by 0 bases and J by 7 bases, leaving 12 bases between them. Germline V gives CDR1 GTSNPN, CDR2 SVGIG (reference sequence). This CDR3 is CAWSVSLDATQYF. DNA of the CDR3: TGTGCCTGGAGTGTAAGTCTGGATGCGACCCAGTACTTC. The full variable domain, completed using reference TRBV30 and TRBJ2-5, is SQTIHQWPATLVQPVGSPLSLECTVEGTSNPNLYWYRQAAGRGLQLLFYSVGIGQISSEVPQNLSASRPQDRQFILSSKKLLLSDSGFYLCAWSVSLDATQYFGPGTRLLVL.

The V gene is TRBV10-3, the J gene TRBJ2-6, with 11 positions matching TRBD1. With 4 bases clipped from V and 2 bases from J, the junction kept 7 bases outside the gene matches. The germline gives CDR1 ENHRY, CDR2 SYGVKD. There are 18 residues in the CDR3. The CDR3 DNA reads as TGTGCCATCAGTGGGTCGGGACAGGGGGTAACTGGGGCCAACGTCCTGACTTTC. It encodes CAISGSGQGVTGANVLTF.

The gene calls are TRBV29-1 and TRBJ2-3; D ambiguous. V lost 8 bases, J lost 4 bases, and 13 bases lay in between. Germline CDR1 reads SQVTM; CDR2 reads ANQGSEA. The CDR3 spans 12 residues. CDR3 region: CSYLTLPDTQYF. CDR3 in DNA: TGCAGCTACCTAACACTGCCAGATACGCAGTATTTT.

This clone turned up a few times. The chain links TRBV4-2 to TRBJ2-4, with 9 bases lining up with TRBD1. Germline V gene data show CDR1 as LGHNA and CDR2 as YNFKEQ. The length of the CDR3 is 15 residues. V lost 2 bases and J lost 7; bases outside the gene matches: 6. CDR3 nucleotide sequence: TGTGCCAGCAGCCAACGAGACAGGGGGGTGAACATTCAGTACTTC. Translated, it gives CASSQRDRGVNIQYF.

The V call is TRBV9, the J call TRBJ1-1; 7 nucleotides line up with TRBD1. The junction had 3 bases not matched to a gene; V was cut back by 0 bases and J by 4 bases. CDR3 size: 14 residues. The germline gives CDR1 SGDLS, CDR2 YYNGEE. The CDR3 coding sequence is TGTGCCAGCAGCGTAGAGGAGGGGGCCACTGAAGCTTTCTTT. This translates into CASSVEEGATEAFF. Using reference TRBV9 and TRBJ1-1 for the parts outside the CDR3, the full variable domain is DSGVTQTPKHLITATGQRVTLRCSPRSGDLSVYWYQQSLDQGLQFLIQYYNGEERAKGNILERFSAQQFPDLHSELNLSSLELGDSALYFCASSVEEGATEAFFGQGTRLTVV.

This clone was picked up a small number of times. The genes are TRBV29-1 and TRBJ2-3; possibly TRBD1 for D (5 bases). The length of the CDR3 is 12 residues. Germline values: CDR1 SQVTM, CDR2 ANQGSEA. Trimming took 5 bases from V and 2 from J, leaving 8 bases between them. Written as DNA, the CDR3 is TGCAGCGTTCGACAGCTCACAGATACGCAGTATTTT. Translated: CSVRQLTDTQYF.

This clone was counted a few times. V and J are TRBV7-2 and TRBJ1-3, with TRBD1 as a possible D gene (6 bases). V was cut by 7 bases and J by 3 bases, with 16 bases left in between. CDR1 is SGHTA, CDR2 FQGNSA, per germline. The CDR3 loop spans 15 amino acids. The CDR3 region is CASTFTGARGNTIYF. Here the CDR3 DNA reads TGTGCCAGCACCTTTACGGGGGCGCGTGGAAACACCATATATTTT. The whole variable domain, remainder taken from reference TRBV7-2 and TRBJ1-3, is GAGVSQSPSNKVTEKGKDVELRCDPISGHTALYWYRQSLGQGLEFLIYFQGNSAPDKSGLPSDRFSAERTGGSVSTLTIQRTQQEDSAVYLCASTFTGARGNTIYFGEGSWLTVV.

This clone was seen a few times. The chain uses TRBV4-1 and TRBJ2-7; 7 bases fit TRBD2. The germline CDR1 and CDR2 sequences are MGHRA and YSYEKL. The CDR3 contains 16 residues. After removal of 4 bases from V and 6 bases from J, the junction contained 15 bases not matched to a gene. Here the CDR3 DNA reads TGCGCCAGCAGCCTCCGACGCCCCGGGCGGGAGTCCGAGCAGTACTTC. As protein: CASSLRRPGRESEQYF.

The CDR3 nucleotides read TGTGCCATCAGTGAAAACACGGGACAGGGAGTCTCTTCCGGCTCTGGGGCCAACGTCCTGACTTTC. It codes for CAISENTGQGVSSGSGANVLTF. The chain has TRBV10-3 and TRBJ2-6, with 9 nucleotides matching TRBD1. This CDR3 has 22 amino acids. Germline trimming cut 3 bases from V and 0 bases from J; bases unmatched to any gene: 18. The germline V gene encodes CDR1 ENHRY and CDR2 SYGVKD.

J is TRBJ2-5 and V is TRBV10-3; a possible D gene is TRBD1 (5 bases). This CDR3 is built from 12 residues. Germline V lookup: CDR1 ENHRY, CDR2 SYGVKD. The ends were cut back, 6 bases at V and 3 bases at J, with 8 bases in the middle. CDR3 DNA sequence: TGTGCCATCAGCCCCAGGGAAGAGACCCAGTACTTC. Protein product: CAISPREETQYF.

The gene calls are TRBV6-6 and TRBJ2-1; D not resolved. Germline V gives CDR1 MNHNY, CDR2 SVGAGI (reference sequence). The V end was cut by 3 bases, the J end by 8 bases, with 17 bases between. CDR3 length equals 15 residues. CDR3 in DNA: TGTGCCAGCAGTTATGATGGGGTTATCGACGATGAGCAGTTCTTC. Protein sequence: CASSYDGVIDDEQFF.

The J gene is TRBJ2-7, the V gene TRBV5-1, with 9 bases aligning to TRBD1. The germline V gene has CDR1 SGHRS and CDR2 YFSETQ. The CDR3 is 14 amino acids. Trimming cost V 0 bases and J 3 bases; bases outside gene matches: 1. The DNA for the CDR3 is TGCGCCAGCAGCTTGGGGGACAGGGACTACGAGCAGTACTTC. This translates into CASSLGDRDYEQYF.

The sample holds a few counts of this clone. The missing conserved phenylalanine or tryptophan at the end of this CDR3 makes a read error likely. The chain combines TRBV7-2 with TRBJ2-7, with TRBD2 matching over 8 bases. CDR1 is SGHTA and CDR2 is FQGNSA in the germline V gene. This CDR3 is built from 16 residues. The V segment lost 1 base and the J segment 6 bases; nucleotides outside the gene matches: 11. The CDR3 loop is CASSLVGGSGSPEQYS. The CDR3 coding sequence is TGTGCCAGCAGCTTAGTAGGAGGCAGCGGGAGTCCCGAGCAGTACTCC.